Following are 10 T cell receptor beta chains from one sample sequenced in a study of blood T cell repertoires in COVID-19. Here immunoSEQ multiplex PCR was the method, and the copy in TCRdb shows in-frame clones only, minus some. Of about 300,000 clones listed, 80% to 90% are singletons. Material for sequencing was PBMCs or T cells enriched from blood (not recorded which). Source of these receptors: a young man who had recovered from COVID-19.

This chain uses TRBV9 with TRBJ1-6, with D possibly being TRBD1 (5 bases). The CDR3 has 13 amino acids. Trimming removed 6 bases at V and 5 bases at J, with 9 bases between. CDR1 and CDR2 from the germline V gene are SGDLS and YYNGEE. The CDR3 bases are TGTGCCAGCACTCAGGGAAATAATTCACCCCTCCACTTT. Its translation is CASTQGNNSPLHF. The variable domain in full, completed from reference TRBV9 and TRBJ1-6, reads DSGVTQTPKHLITATGQRVTLRCSPRSGDLSVYWYQQSLDQGLQFLIQYYNGEERAKGNILERFSAQQFPDLHSELNLSSLELGDSALYFCASTQGNNSPLHFGNGTRLTVT.

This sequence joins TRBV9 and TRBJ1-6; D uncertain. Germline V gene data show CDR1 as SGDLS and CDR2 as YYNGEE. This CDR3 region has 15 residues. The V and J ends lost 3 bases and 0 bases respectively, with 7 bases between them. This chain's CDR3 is CASSDTDSYNSPLHF. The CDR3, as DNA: TGTGCCAGCAGCGACACAGACTCCTATAATTCACCCCTCCACTTT.

The CDR3 sequence: CASSRRQSTDTQYF. The DNA for the CDR3 is TGTGCCAGCAGCCGACGACAAAGTACAGATACGCAGTATTTT. The rearrangement uses TRBV7-3 and TRBJ2-3; D remains unclear. V lost 5 bases to trimming and J lost 3 bases, with 12 bases between them. The CDR3 totals 14 residues. From germline, CDR1 is SGHTA and CDR2 FQGTGA.

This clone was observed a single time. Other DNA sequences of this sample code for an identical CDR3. Here the CDR3 DNA reads TGTGCCAGCAGTTTGTCTTACAATGAGCAGTTCTTC. Translating it yields CASSLSYNEQFF. This rearrangement joins TRBV28 to TRBJ2-1; D not certain. CDR1 and CDR2 (germline): MDHEN, SYDVKM. V was clipped by 3 bases and J by 4 bases, with 4 bases between them. The CDR3 totals 12 residues.

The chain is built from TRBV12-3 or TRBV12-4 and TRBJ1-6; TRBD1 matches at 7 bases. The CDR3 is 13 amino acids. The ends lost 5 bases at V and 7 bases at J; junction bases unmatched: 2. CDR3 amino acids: CASSRRGNSPLHF. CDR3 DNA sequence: TGTGCCAGCAGTCGCAGGGGGAATTCACCCCTCCACTTT.

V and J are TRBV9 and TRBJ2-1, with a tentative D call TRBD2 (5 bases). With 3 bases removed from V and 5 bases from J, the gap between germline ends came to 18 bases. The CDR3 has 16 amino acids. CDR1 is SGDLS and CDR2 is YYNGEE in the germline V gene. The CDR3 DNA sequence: TGTGCCAGCAGCGAGCACCCGGGATTTCGGGACAATGAGCAGTTCTTC. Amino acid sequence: CASSEHPGFRDNEQFF.

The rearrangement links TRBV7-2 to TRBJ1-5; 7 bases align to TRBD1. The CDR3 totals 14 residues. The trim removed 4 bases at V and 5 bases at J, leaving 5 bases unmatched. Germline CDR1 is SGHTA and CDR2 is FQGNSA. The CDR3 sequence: CASSSRDRYQPQHF. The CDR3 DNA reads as TGTGCCAGCAGCTCCCGGGACAGATATCAGCCCCAGCATTTT. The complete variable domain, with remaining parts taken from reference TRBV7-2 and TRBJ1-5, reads GAGVSQSPSNKVTEKGKDVELRCDPISGHTALYWYRQSLGQGLEFLIYFQGNSAPDKSGLPSDRFSAERTGGSVSTLTIQRTQQEDSAVYLCASSSRDRYQPQHFGDGTRLSIL.

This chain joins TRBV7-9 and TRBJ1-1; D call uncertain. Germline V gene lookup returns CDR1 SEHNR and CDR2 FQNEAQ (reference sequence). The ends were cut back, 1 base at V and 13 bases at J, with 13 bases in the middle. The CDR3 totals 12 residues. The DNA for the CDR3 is TGTGCCAGCAGCTTAGGCGGTGGCAGTGATTTCTTT. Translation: CASSLGGGSDFF.

CDR3 protein: CASSPTGNYNSPLHF. For the CDR3, the DNA is TGTGCCAGCAGCCCTACAGGGAACTATAATTCACCCCTCCACTTT. V gene TRBV5-4 combines with J gene TRBJ1-6, with a tentative D call TRBD1 (6 bases). Germline-derived CDR1 and CDR2 are SGHNT and YYREEE (reference sequence). Trimming cost V 4 bases and J 3 bases, with 11 bases left between them. The CDR3 is 15 amino acids.

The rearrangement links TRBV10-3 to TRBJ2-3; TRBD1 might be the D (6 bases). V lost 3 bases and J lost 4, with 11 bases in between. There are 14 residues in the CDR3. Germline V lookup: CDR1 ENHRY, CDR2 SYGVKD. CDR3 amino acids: CAISESQGPDTQYF. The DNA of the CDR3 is TGTGCCATCAGTGAATCTCAGGGGCCAGATACGCAGTATTTT.